This entry describes one T cell receptor beta chain. Which antigen it targets is not known. The data were taken from a study of monozygotic twins with inflammatory bowel disease (dated by TCRdb to the late 2010s). For the wider study: The complete study included roughly 30 monozygotic twin pairs: 19 IBD-discordant Danish pairs and nine German pairs, of which four were IBD-concordant and five were IBD-discordant. The search for disease-associated traits relied mainly on comparing IBD patients with their genetically identical healthy co-twins within discordant pairs. Each individual had, on average, about 151 000 unique TCRalpha sequences and 181 000 unique TCRbeta sequences available for analysis.

From each donor, an approximately 2.5 ml peripheral blood sample was drawn into PAXgene tubes and stored at -80 degrees C. Total RNA was isolated from whole blood with the PAXgene blood miRNA kit on an automated QIAcube, without T cell sorting. Peripheral blood from monozygotic twin pairs who were concordant or discordant for inflammatory bowel disease underwent deep TCRalpha and TCRbeta repertoire profiling using unique molecular barcoding. For every twin pair, smoking habits were documented, and each individual was categorised as a current, former or never smoker. The research as a whole found: Different T cell subtypes could not be distinguished in the analysis. No single strong signal or clonotype linked to IBD turned up in the results, so the idea that one exists was not supported. Concordant and discordant twins showed no difference in repertoire similarity, possibly because of limited statistical power. Differing immunosuppressive treatments among patients may have added background noise and inter-individual variability to the repertoires. TCRbeta repertoire diversity, by inverse Simpson index, was decreased in IBD patients compared with their healthy co-twins. IBD patients shared fewer clonotypes with other individuals than healthy twins did, most markedly in patients showing signs of disease activity.

Sequences ENHRY (CDR1) and SYGVKD (CDR2) are obtained from the germline V gene. The CDR3 contains 12 residues, cysteine and phenylalanine counted. The DNA is not on file. Library method: 5' RACE. Each TCR library was prepared from about 3.5 ug of total RNA. cDNA was synthesized with SMARTScribe reverse transcriptase in eight separate reactions per sample. During cDNA synthesis, template switching introduced unique molecular identifiers that contained a 6-nucleotide sample barcode. Amplification of TCRalpha and TCRbeta cDNA involved two nested PCRs of 16 and 9 cycles, and each PCR was followed by bead purification. Before amplification, the cDNA was treated with uracil DNA-glycosylase and purified using the QIAquick PCR purification kit. The second PCR was the step at which Illumina TruSeq-compatible adapters and sample-specific barcodes were added. Library quality and concentration were checked on TapeStation and Qubit, and libraries were pooled at about 5 ng each. Pooled libraries were sequenced on an Illumina HiSeq2500 single-index Rapid Run with 2 x 100 bp reads and custom sequencing primers. For the original study's pipeline: MiGEC version 1.2.6 was used for UMI-based consensus assembly, which corrected PCR and sequencing errors. V(D)J alignment, clonotype assembly and CDR3 extraction were performed with MiXCR version 2.1.1. To normalise gene usage, clonotype sharing and MAIT/NKT TCR abundance, the top 1000, 10 000 and 20 000 clonotypes in each sample were analysed. Diversity was computed as the inverse Simpson index with the vegan R package after downsampling to 27 000 UMIs. Statistical testing used paired Mann-Whitney U tests on the discordant twin pairs and applied Benjamini-Hochberg correction for multiple testing. TCRdb reanalyzed the reads, keeping one entry per CDR3 protein sequence and omitting DNA. For this entry, the V and J calls and clone size follow TCRdb and not the study's own pipeline. The sample's clone listing holds about 380,000 distinct CDR3 sequences. Together, the top ten hold roughly 2.6% of the sample.

The sample consisted of blood. This sequence was found in a human donor with ulcerative colitis or Crohn's disease, or a healthy co-twin of an affected twin (not recorded which). The rearranged segments are TRBV10-3 and TRBJ2-3; TCRdb names TRBD2, which stays unverified in the absence of DNA. The encoded CDR3 is CAAGGGTNTQYF.